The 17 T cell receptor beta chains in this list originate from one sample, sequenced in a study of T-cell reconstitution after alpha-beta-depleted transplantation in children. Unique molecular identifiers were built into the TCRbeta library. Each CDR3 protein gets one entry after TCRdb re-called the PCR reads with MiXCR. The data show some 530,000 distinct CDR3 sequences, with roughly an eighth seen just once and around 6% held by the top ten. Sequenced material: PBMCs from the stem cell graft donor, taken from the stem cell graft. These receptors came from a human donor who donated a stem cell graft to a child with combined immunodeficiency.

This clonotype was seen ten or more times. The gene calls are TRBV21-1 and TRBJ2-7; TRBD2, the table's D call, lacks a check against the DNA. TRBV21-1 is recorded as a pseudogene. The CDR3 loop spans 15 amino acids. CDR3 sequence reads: CASSKRTSGSYEQYF. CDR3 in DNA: TGTGCCAGCAGCAAAAGGACTAGCGGGTCCTACGAGCAGTACTTC.

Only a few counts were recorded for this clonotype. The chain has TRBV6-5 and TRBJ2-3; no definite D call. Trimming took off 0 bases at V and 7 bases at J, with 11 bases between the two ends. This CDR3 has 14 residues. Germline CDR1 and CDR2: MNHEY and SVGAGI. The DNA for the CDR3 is TGTGCCAGCAGTTACTCGAAGTCTGGCCATACGCAGTATTTT. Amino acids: CASSYSKSGHTQYF.

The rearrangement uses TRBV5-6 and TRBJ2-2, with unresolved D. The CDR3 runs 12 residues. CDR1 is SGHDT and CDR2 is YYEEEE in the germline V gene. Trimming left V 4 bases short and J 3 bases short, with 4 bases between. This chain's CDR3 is CASSGDTGELFF. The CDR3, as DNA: TGTGCCAGCAGCGGCGACACCGGGGAGCTGTTTTTT.

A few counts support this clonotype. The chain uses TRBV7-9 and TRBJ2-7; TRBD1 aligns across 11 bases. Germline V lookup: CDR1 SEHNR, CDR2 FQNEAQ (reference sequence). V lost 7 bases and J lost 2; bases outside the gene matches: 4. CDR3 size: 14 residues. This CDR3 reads CASIPGQGAYEQYF. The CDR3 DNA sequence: TGTGCCAGCATCCCGGGACAGGGGGCCTACGAGCAGTACTTC.

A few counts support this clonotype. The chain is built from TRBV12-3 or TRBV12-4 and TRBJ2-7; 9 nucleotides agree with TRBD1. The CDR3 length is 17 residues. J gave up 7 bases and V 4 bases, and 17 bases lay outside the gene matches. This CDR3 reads CASSSPSTGTGSGEQYF. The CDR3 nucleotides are TGTGCCAGCAGTTCCCCCTCCACCGGGACAGGGTCTGGAGAGCAGTACTTC.

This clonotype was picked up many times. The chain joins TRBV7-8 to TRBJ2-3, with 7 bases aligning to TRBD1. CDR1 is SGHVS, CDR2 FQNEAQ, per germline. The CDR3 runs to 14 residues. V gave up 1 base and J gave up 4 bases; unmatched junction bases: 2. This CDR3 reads CASSLDRGADTQYF. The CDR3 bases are TGTGCCAGCAGCTTAGACAGGGGTGCAGATACGCAGTATTTT.

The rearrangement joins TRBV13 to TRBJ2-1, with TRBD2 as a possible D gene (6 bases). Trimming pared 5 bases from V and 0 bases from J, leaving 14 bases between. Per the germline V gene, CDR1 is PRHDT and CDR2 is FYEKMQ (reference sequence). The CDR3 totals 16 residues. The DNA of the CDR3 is TGTGCCAGCAGCCCCGGGAGCCTAAGCTCCTACAATGAGCAGTTCTTC. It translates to CASSPGSLSSYNEQFF.

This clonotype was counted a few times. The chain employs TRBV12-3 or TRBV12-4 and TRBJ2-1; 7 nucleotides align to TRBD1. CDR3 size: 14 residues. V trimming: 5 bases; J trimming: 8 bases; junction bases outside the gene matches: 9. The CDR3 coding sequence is TGTGCCAGCAGTGGGCGACAGGGAGTATATGAGCAGTTCTTC. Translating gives CASSGRQGVYEQFF.

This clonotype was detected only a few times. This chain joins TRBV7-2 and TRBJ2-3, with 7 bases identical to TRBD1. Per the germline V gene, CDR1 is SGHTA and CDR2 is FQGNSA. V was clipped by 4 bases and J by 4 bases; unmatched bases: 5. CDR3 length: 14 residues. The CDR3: CASSSQGIADTQYF. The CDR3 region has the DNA TGTGCCAGCAGCTCACAGGGGATCGCAGATACGCAGTATTTT. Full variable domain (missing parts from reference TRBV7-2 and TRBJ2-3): GAGVSQSPSNKVTEKGKDVELRCDPISGHTALYWYRQSLGQGLEFLIYFQGNSAPDKSGLPSDRFSAERTGGSVSTLTIQRTQQEDSAVYLCASSSQGIADTQYFGPGTRLTVL.

DNA for the CDR3: TGTGCCAGCAGTTCCACCGGGACAGGGGGTTCCTACGAGCAGTACTTC. Residues: CASSSTGTGGSYEQYF. The chain employs TRBV6-5 and TRBJ2-7; TRBD1 agrees at 11 bases. The length of the CDR3 is 16 residues. V trimming: 4 bases; J trimming: 1 base; junction bases outside the gene matches: 6. In germline, CDR1 is MNHEY, CDR2 SVGAGI.

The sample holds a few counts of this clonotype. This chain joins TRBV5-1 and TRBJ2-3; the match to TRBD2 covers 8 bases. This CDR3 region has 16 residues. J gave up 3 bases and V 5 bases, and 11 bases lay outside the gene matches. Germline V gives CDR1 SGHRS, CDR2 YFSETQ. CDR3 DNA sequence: TGCGCCAGCAGGAATCAGGGCGGGGGGTATACAGATACGCAGTATTTT. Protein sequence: CASRNQGGGYTDTQYF.

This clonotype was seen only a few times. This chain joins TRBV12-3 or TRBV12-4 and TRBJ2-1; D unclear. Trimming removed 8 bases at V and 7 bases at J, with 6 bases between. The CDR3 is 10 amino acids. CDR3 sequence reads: CASGSNEQFF. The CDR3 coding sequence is TGTGCCAGCGGAAGTAATGAGCAGTTCTTC.

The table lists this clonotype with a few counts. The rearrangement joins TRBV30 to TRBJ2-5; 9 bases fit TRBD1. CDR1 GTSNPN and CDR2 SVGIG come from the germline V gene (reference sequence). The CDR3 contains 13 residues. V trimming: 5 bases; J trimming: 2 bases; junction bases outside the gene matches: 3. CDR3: CAWDRGGQETQYF. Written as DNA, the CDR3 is TGTGCCTGGGACAGGGGGGGACAAGAGACCCAGTACTTC. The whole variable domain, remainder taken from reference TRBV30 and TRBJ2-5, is SQTIHQWPATLVQPVGSPLSLECTVEGTSNPNLYWYRQAAGRGLQLLFYSVGIGQISSEVPQNLSASRPQDRQFILSSKKLLLSDSGFYLCAWDRGGQETQYFGPGTRLLVL.

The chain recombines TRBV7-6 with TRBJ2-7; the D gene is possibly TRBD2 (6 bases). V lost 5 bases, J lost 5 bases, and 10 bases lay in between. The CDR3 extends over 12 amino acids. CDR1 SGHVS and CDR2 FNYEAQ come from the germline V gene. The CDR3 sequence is CASSPTSDEQYF. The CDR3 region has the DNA TGTGCCAGCAGCCCGACTAGTGACGAGCAGTACTTC.

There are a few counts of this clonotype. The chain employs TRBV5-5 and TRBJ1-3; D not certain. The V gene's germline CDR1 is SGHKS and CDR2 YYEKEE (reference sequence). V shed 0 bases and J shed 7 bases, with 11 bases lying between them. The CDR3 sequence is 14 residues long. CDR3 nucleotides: TGTGCCAGCAGCTTGGGAGTTGGGTGGAACACCATATATTTT. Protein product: CASSLGVGWNTIYF.

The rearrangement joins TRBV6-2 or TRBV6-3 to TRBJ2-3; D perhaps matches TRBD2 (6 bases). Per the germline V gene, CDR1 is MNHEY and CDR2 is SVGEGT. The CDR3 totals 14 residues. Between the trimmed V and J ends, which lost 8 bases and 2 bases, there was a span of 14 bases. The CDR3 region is CASRPGEVTDTQYF. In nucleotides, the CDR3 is TGTGCCAGCCGCCCGGGGGAAGTCACAGATACGCAGTATTTT.

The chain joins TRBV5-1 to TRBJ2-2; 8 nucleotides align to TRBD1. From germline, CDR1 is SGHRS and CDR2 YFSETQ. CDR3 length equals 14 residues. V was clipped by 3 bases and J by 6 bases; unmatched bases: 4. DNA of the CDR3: TGCGCCAGCAGCTCCCGACAGGGGCCCGGGGAGCTGTTTTTT. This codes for CASSSRQGPGELFF.